Included here is one T cell receptor beta chain sequence, with context. Its specific antigen is unknown. No much larger clone exists at a distance of one base, and base qualities are not known. TCR CDR3 regions were amplified from genomic DNA by multiplex PCR using the deep immunoSEQ assay. Genomic DNA extracted from each cell subset was distributed evenly over all wells of several immunoSEQ 96-well plates, and each plate served as one replicate. For sorted subsets, each replicate PCR was loaded with about 200 ng genomic DNA, equivalent to about 33,000 T cell genomes. Purified libraries were measured with a Qubit 3.0 fluorometer, size-checked on a Bioanalyzer 2100, and measured again with the KAPA Library Quantification kit. Each immunoSEQ 96-well plate was sequenced on its own single-read 150-cycle Illumina NextSeq 550 flow cell. On the authors' methods: Because only junctional sequences without quality scores were contained in the immunoSEQ output, filtering matching that applied to full-length reads could not be performed. To assign V/J genes and CDR3, sequences were annotated using PyIR, a Python wrapper for IgBLAST v1.9, with IMGT germline references. Reads with weak V/J assignments (E-value above 1e-6), missing CDR3, stop codons, out-of-frame junctions, or ambiguous translated residues were removed. V3J clonotypes were defined by identical inferred V gene, J gene, and CDR3 amino acid sequence. To compute the percentage overlap between repertoires, the number of shared unique clonotypes was divided by the size of the smaller repertoire. Three approaches were used to assess repertoire richness: RTK rarefaction, the Chao1 estimator, and Recon v2.1 estimates of unobserved clonotypes. For all TCRbeta clonotypes obtained by the gDNA method from several donors, generation probabilities were computed with OLGA. TCRdb obtained this table from immuneACCESS and retained in-frame rearrangements with V and J assigned. These tables miss some clones; where compared with another copy, unresolved V genes account for less than half of the shortfall, and the remainder is unexplained. That table supplies the V and J calls and clone size; D and trimming were determined from the DNA. Across this sample there are about 2.4 million clones, with 93% seen only once. Approximately 0.37% of the sample goes to the ten largest clones.

The germline V gene supplies CDR1 SGHRS and CDR2 YFSETQ. V and J are truncated by 0 bases and 4 bases respectively, leaving an intervening sequence of 13 bases. CDR3 length: 16 amino acids, cysteine to phenylalanine. This entry keeps only the CDR3 DNA: 48 bases, framed from base 1. Healthy HIV-negative adults with no recently reported acute infections or vaccinations were included as donors. Every donor was a Caucasian adult residing in Nashville, Tennessee, USA. CD4+ T cells were enriched by magnetic negative selection, after which naive cells were positively selected on CD45RA and the negative fraction was taken as the memory subset. After blood collection by leukapheresis, PBMCs were isolated using Ficoll-Histopaque density gradient centrifugation and then cryopreserved in the vapor phase of liquid nitrogen. Analytical flow cytometry was used to check the purity and quantity of every magnetically sorted T cell population. From each sorted fraction, genomic DNA was isolated and quantified by UV absorbance on a Nanodrop 2000c.

The data are from a study of shared clonotypes between healthy human individuals (dated by TCRdb to 2020 to 2022). Turning to the overall study: The cohort comprised two women and a few men aged 18 to 49 years. For each donor, CD4 naive and CD4 memory were each given three plates, CD8 naive was given two plates, and CD8 memory was given one plate. To estimate repertoire size and how much clonotypes are shared between individuals, the study performed deep sequencing of blood TCR repertoires from about five healthy adults. Different laboratories and diverse techniques were used to prepare libraries and sequence TCR repertoires, to increase sequencing depth and limit assay-specific biases. Per donor, leukapheresis produced somewhere between about 0.94 and 8.9 billion PBMCs. The investigation overall reported the following: Naive subsets generally had larger estimated clonotype richness than memory subsets did. Pairwise subsampling indicated that sequencing depth was expected to affect the degree of clonotype sharing among donors. Clonotypes shared by all four sorted-subset donors showed higher generation probabilities than non-shared clonotypes. Only blood was sampled, and tissue TCR repertoires likely differ from those in blood. The genetic and exposure-history diversity represented was limited by the small number of donors. Across a handful of donors, approximately 4.9% of naive CD4, roughly 3.5% of naive CD8, about 2% of memory CD4, and roughly 0.41% of memory CD8 clonotypes were shared. Incomplete sequencing was indicated by rarefaction of sorted-subset datasets, despite the large sequencing depth.

The chain couples TRBV5-1 to TRBJ2-2, with TRBD1 tentatively as D gene (6 bases match). The sequence derives from a man in his late teens or twenties in good health. Some clones in this sample may be carry-over from other donors' samples. Sequencing used naive CD4+ T cells from PBMCs. The cell subset or site label here, explained by the study, means: CD45RA+ positively selected. This receptor carries the CDR3 CASSLERTDLTGELFF. The base sequence is TGCGCCAGCAGCTTGGAAAGGACAGACCTCACCGGGGAGCTGTTTTTT.